The sequence of this T cell receptor (beta chain) was determined in a study of T cell clonality in common variable immunodeficiency. Study results and limitations: In common variable immunodeficiency, TCR beta chains reportedly carried fewer deletions and N-nucleotide insertions.

Sequencing input was equivalent genomic DNA from CVID and controls. Data came from immunoSEQ multiplex PCR; TCRdb stores just in-frame clones and leaves some out. Recorded here are roughly 60,000 clones, none singletons. V lost 2 bases and J lost 6; bases outside the gene matches: 8. There are 15 residues in the CDR3. The V gene's germline CDR1 is WNHNN and CDR2 SYGVQD (reference sequence). This clone turned up a few times. The antigen is undetermined. The read stops 3 residues short of the end of the CDR3; the missing end is completed from the germline J gene. This chain uses TRBV10-1 with TRBJ2-7, with 9 nucleotides matching TRBD2. The sequence came from a person aged 18 to 70 in good health. Sequencing was performed on peripheral blood mononuclear cells. CDR3 sequence: CASSEKASGTTEQYF. Partial CDR3 DNA: TGCGCCAGCAGTGAGAAGGCTAGCGGGACCACCGAG.